The 15 T cell receptor beta chains given below trace back to one sample, sequenced in a study of T cells in Graves' hyperthyroidism and ophthalmopathy (dated by TCRdb to between 2019 and 2020). Library preparation was by multiplex PCR. Data came from an Illumina HiSeq 2000. Amplification of TCR beta CDR3 regions was carried out from RNA transcripts. The first round of RT-PCR for the TCR CDR3 was performed with the HTBI primer set and the Qiagen OneStep RT-PCR kit. TCRdb reprocessed the public reads (quality trimming at Q25 with fastp, clone calling with MiXCR) and kept in-frame beta chains. Merged by CDR3 protein, the rows form single entries marked with the most common genes and DNA. Across this sample there are approximately 590,000 distinct CDR3 sequences, with roughly 50% seen only once. The ten biggest clones cover 8% to 8.5% of the sample. The source material was peripheral blood or thyroid tissue (not recorded which). The receptors were gathered from a woman aged 18 to 35 with Graves' hyperthyroidism. Donor details come from another sample of the same person, matched by shared clones.

This clonotype was seen ten or more times. The chain joins TRBV7-9 to TRBJ2-7; tentatively, D is TRBD1 (6 bases). Trimming removed 3 bases from V and 3 bases from J, with 15 bases in between. Per germline, CDR1 SEHNR and CDR2 FQNEAQ (reference sequence). This CDR3 is built from 15 residues. CDR3 bases: TGTGCCAGCAGCTTTAGGACAGCCGAACTCTACGAGCAGTACTTC. This sequence encodes CASSFRTAELYEQYF.

A note on this clonotype: A read error may account for a junction end that differs from germline. The chain recombines TRBV5-1 with TRBJ2-7; possibly TRBD2 for D (6 bases). The germline CDR1 and CDR2 sequences are SGHRS and YFSETQ. CDR3 length equals 15 residues. In DNA form, the CDR3 reads TGTGCCAGCAGCCCTGGTCAGCAGGGACTCTACGAGCAGTACTTC. Encoded protein: CASSPGQQGLYEQYF.

Ten or more counts support this clonotype. The genes are TRBV29-1 and TRBJ2-5, with D hard to call. V gave up 7 bases and J gave up 2 bases, with 11 bases separating them. Germline V gene data show CDR1 as SQVTM and CDR2 as ANQGSEA. CDR3 length equals 12 residues. CDR3 protein: CSAWLSQETQYF. DNA for the CDR3: TGCAGCGCTTGGCTAAGTCAAGAGACCCAGTACTTC. Based on the CDR3 plus reference TRBV29-1 and TRBJ2-5, the full variable domain is SAVISQKPSRDICQRGTSLTIQCQVDSQVTMMFWYRQQPGQSLTLIATANQGSEATYESGFVIDKFPISRPNLTFSTLTVSNMSPEDSSIYLCSAWLSQETQYFGPGTRLLVL.

This clonotype was seen a handful of times. The rearrangement uses TRBV24-1 and TRBJ2-7; 7 bases line up with TRBD1. This CDR3 has 15 amino acids. J lost 0 bases, V lost 6 bases, and 7 bases had no gene match. Germline values: CDR1 KGHDR, CDR2 SFDVKD. CDR3 nucleotide sequence: TGTGCCACCAGTACTGGCGGACAGGTCTCCTACGAGCAGTACTTC. Translating gives CATSTGGQVSYEQYF.

This clonotype showed up many times. V is TRBV7-8 and J is TRBJ2-6; D is undetermined. V lost 1 base and J lost 4, with 8 bases in between. The CDR3 runs 15 residues. CDR1 and CDR2 (germline): SGHVS, FQNEAQ. CDR3 coding DNA: TGTGCCAGCAGCTTAGGAGGTGTGGGGGCCAACGTCCTGACTTTC. Translating it yields CASSLGGVGANVLTF.

The chain couples TRBV7-8 to TRBJ2-7; D unclear. The CDR3 has 14 residues. V was shortened by 5 bases and J by 2 bases, with 13 bases between the two germline ends. From germline, CDR1 is SGHVS and CDR2 FQNEAQ. The CDR3 protein is CASSPQAITYEQYF. The CDR3 DNA reads TGTGCCAGCAGCCCGCAGGCTATCACCTACGAGCAGTACTTC. The variable domain in full, completed from reference TRBV7-8 and TRBJ2-7, reads GAGVSQSPRYKVAKRGQDVALRCDPISGHVSLFWYQQALGQGPEFLTYFQNEAQLDKSGLPSDRFFAERPEGSVSTLKIQRTQQEDSAVYLCASSPQAITYEQYFGPGTRLTVT.

The chain's CDR3 is CASSLVGTGTGYEQYF. The CDR3 DNA is TGTGCCAGCAGCTTGGTAGGGACAGGGACAGGGTACGAGCAGTACTTC. The chain recombines TRBV7-9 with TRBJ2-7, with 9 bases identical to TRBD1. The CDR3 spans 16 residues. The V segment lost 3 bases and the J segment 4 bases; nucleotides outside the gene matches: 10. The germline V gene encodes CDR1 SEHNR and CDR2 FQNEAQ (reference sequence).

In regard to this clonotype: This may arise from a read error, as a much more abundant clone is one base away. J is TRBJ1-5 and V is TRBV7-8; D is undetermined. The germline gives CDR1 SGHVS, CDR2 FQNEAQ. The CDR3 runs to 12 residues. CDR3 protein: CAGSSLNQPQHF. The CDR3 DNA follows: TGTGCCGGCAGCTCCCTAAATCAGCCCCAGCATTTT.

This chain uses TRBV11-2 with TRBJ1-2, with TRBD1 as a possible D gene (6 bases). The length of the CDR3 is 15 residues. V lost 2 bases and J 3 bases, leaving 13 bases between the germline ends. Germline CDR1 and CDR2: SGHAT and FQNNGV. The CDR3 DNA reads as TGTGCCAGCAGCTTACGATCCGGGGGGCACTATGGCTACACCTTC. It translates to CASSLRSGGHYGYTF.

This chain connects TRBV2 to TRBJ2-7, with TRBD1 as a possible D gene (5 bases). CDR1 and CDR2 from the germline V gene are SNHLY and FYNNEI. The CDR3 runs 13 residues. V lost 8 bases and J lost 5, with 16 bases in between. CDR3 nucleotides: TGTGCCAGCGTTTCCGAAGGGGCCAACGAGCAGTACTTC. This sequence encodes CASVSEGANEQYF.

This clonotype was seen at least ten times. The gene calls are TRBV24-1 and TRBJ2-7, with TRBD1 identical over 8 bases. CDR3 length equals 14 residues. J lost 2 bases, V lost 7 bases, and 6 bases had no gene match. Germline loops: CDR1 KGHDR, CDR2 SFDVKD. DNA for the CDR3: TGTGCCACCAGCGAGACAGGGGTAACCTACGAGCAGTACTTC. As protein: CATSETGVTYEQYF.

V and J are TRBV7-2 and TRBJ1-2; maybe TRBD1 (5 bases). The V end was cut by 3 bases, the J end by 5 bases, with 13 bases between. The CDR3 contains 14 residues. Germline CDR1 SGHTA, CDR2 FQGNSA. DNA for the CDR3: TGTGCCAGCAGCTTGAGAGAGGGGTTATATGGCTACACCTTC. Translation: CASSLREGLYGYTF.

The V and J genes are TRBV7-2 and TRBJ1-5, with D perhaps matching TRBD1 (5 bases). CDR3 length: 16 amino acids. CDR1 is SGHTA and CDR2 is FQGNSA in the germline V gene. V was clipped by 6 bases and J by 4 bases, with 19 bases between them. This CDR3 is CASSSRRTHVNQPQHF. The CDR3 region has the DNA TGTGCCAGCAGTAGTAGGCGGACACACGTTAATCAGCCCCAGCATTTT.

V gene TRBV10-3 combines with J gene TRBJ1-3; D not certain. The CDR3 runs to 12 residues. Germline V CDR1 and CDR2: ENHRY, SYGVKD. Trimming took 1 base from V and 7 from J, leaving 5 bases between them. Written as DNA, the CDR3 is TGTGCCATCAGTGAGTTATGGAACACCATATATTTT. This encodes CAISELWNTIYF.

This clonotype appeared a single time. The rearrangement joins TRBV15 to TRBJ1-5; D might be TRBD1 (6 bases). V shed 3 bases and J shed 7 bases, with 13 bases lying between them. The CDR3 covers 14 residues. Germline CDR1 is LNHNV and CDR2 is YYDKDF (reference sequence). The CDR3 loop is CATSSYGDKQPQHF. In DNA form, the CDR3 reads TGTGCCACCAGCAGTTACGGGGACAAGCAGCCCCAGCATTTT.